These 12 T cell receptor beta chains were sequenced from one sample in a study of blood T cell repertoires in COVID-19. The assay was immunoSEQ multiplex PCR, and TCRdb's table has in-frame clones only and misses some. Here the sample spans approximately 500,000 clones, approximately 85% being singletons. The specimen was peripheral blood. These receptors all stem from a human donor in a cohort sampled during active COVID-19.

The chain uses TRBV6-5 and TRBJ2-7, with a weak D call TRBD2 (6 bases). Trimming cost V 3 bases and J 3 bases, with 15 bases left between them. This CDR3 has 15 residues. CDR1 and CDR2 (germline): MNHEY, SVGAGI. CDR3 nucleotides: TGTGCCAGCAGTTATTACCGAGATAGCGGCTACGAGCAGTACTTC. Residues: CASSYYRDSGYEQYF.

This clone appeared once. This rearrangement joins TRBV7-9 to TRBJ2-5; 9 bases match TRBD1. CDR1 SEHNR and CDR2 FQNEAQ come from the germline V gene (reference sequence). This CDR3 comprises 14 residues. With V trimmed by 5 bases and J by 5 bases, 6 bases remained unmatched. CDR3 loop: CASSLPDRGETQYF. CDR3 nucleotides: TGTGCCAGCAGCCTTCCGGACAGGGGTGAGACCCAGTACTTC. Together with reference TRBV7-9 and TRBJ2-5, the CDR3 gives the full variable domain: DTGVSQNPRHKITKRGQNVTFRCDPISEHNRLYWYRQTLGQGPEFLTYFQNEAQLEKSRLLSDRFSAERPKGSFSTLEIQRTEQGDSAMYLCASSLPDRGETQYFGPGTRLLVL.

The gene calls are TRBV6-5 and TRBJ2-5; perhaps TRBD1 as D (6 bases). The CDR3 has 15 residues. Trimming took 6 bases from V and 5 from J, leaving 19 bases between them. Germline-derived CDR1 and CDR2 are MNHEY and SVGAGI. This CDR3 is CASSDPLGAGETQYF. For the CDR3, the DNA is TGTGCCAGCAGCGATCCATTGGGGGCCGGGGAGACCCAGTACTTC.

This clone was seen once. The rearrangement links TRBV9 to TRBJ1-3; TRBD1 is a possible D gene (6 bases). This CDR3 has 17 amino acids. Germline CDR1 and CDR2: SGDLS and YYNGEE. V was trimmed by 0 bases and J by 3 bases, leaving 16 bases between them. CDR3 nucleotides: TGTGCCAGCAGCGTAGGAATAGGGGGTTTCGGTGGAAACACCATATATTTT. Protein sequence: CASSVGIGGFGGNTIYF.

This rearrangement joins TRBV28 to TRBJ2-1; weak D call: TRBD2 (6 bases). The CDR3 covers 16 residues. Trimming shortened V by 5 bases and J by 1 base, and 15 bases separated the two germline ends. Per the germline V gene, CDR1 is MDHEN and CDR2 is SYDVKM. The chain's CDR3 is CASSGAGGTSYNEQFF. The CDR3 bases are TGTGCCAGCAGTGGCGCAGGCGGGACGTCCTACAATGAGCAGTTCTTC.

The chain links TRBV4-2 to TRBJ2-1, with D possibly matching TRBD2 (5 bases). V dropped 0 bases and J dropped 3 bases, with 18 bases sitting between them. Looked up from germline, CDR1 is LGHNA and CDR2 is YNFKEQ. There are 18 residues in the CDR3. As DNA, the CDR3 is TGTGCCAGCAGCCAAGAAAGTGGGCTAGCTGGCAGCTACAATGAGCAGTTCTTC. Translated: CASSQESGLAGSYNEQFF.

The V gene is TRBV28, the J gene TRBJ2-7, with TRBD2 matching 12 bases. This CDR3 region has 18 residues. The V gene end was trimmed by 5 bases and the J gene end by 5 bases; junction bases not matched to a gene: 16. From germline, CDR1 is MDHEN and CDR2 SYDVKM. Here the CDR3 reads CASSPRGLAGGLVNEQYF. CDR3 in DNA: TGTGCCAGCAGTCCTCGGGGGCTAGCGGGAGGGTTAGTGAACGAGCAGTACTTC.

V and J are TRBV3-1 (or the pseudogene TRBV3-2) and TRBJ1-2; 7 positions match TRBD1. Germline CDR1 LGHDT, CDR2 YNNKEL (reference sequence). The CDR3 has 14 residues. Trimming removed 3 bases from V and 2 bases from J; junction bases left unmatched: 3. The CDR3: CASSHNRGNYGYTF. The CDR3 DNA is TGTGCCAGCAGCCATAACAGGGGCAACTATGGCTACACCTTC.

V is TRBV7-9 and J is TRBJ2-4, with D possibly TRBD2 on 7 matching bases. Per the germline V gene, CDR1 is SEHNR and CDR2 is FQNEAQ (reference sequence). CDR3 length: 16 residues. V lost 1 base to trimming and J lost 5 bases, with 15 bases between them. The DNA of the CDR3 is TGTGCCAGCAGCTTAGTAGGGGCGGGGGCCCAAAACATTCAGTACTTC. Its translation is CASSLVGAGAQNIQYF.

The chain joins TRBV14 to TRBJ1-1, with unresolved D. Germline CDR1 SGHDN, CDR2 FVKESK. The germline V and J ends were trimmed by 5 bases and 0 bases, with 7 bases remaining between them. The CDR3 has 13 residues. The CDR3 protein is CASSSFMNTEAFF. The CDR3 nucleotides are TGTGCCAGCAGCTCATTCATGAACACTGAAGCTTTCTTT.

The rearrangement joins TRBV6-6 to TRBJ1-5; weak D call: TRBD1 (6 bases). CDR3 length: 15 amino acids. Trimming cost V 2 bases and J 7 bases, with 15 bases left between them. Germline loops: CDR1 MNHNY, CDR2 SVGAGI (reference sequence). CDR3 sequence: CASSYGSGDTQPQHF. CDR3 nucleotides: TGTGCCAGCAGTTACGGTTCCGGGGACACCCAGCCCCAGCATTTT.

The chain uses TRBV2 and TRBJ1-4; tentative D call: TRBD1 (6 bases). V was shortened by 4 bases and J by 8 bases, with 14 bases between the two germline ends. This CDR3 has 14 amino acids. Germline V gene lookup returns CDR1 SNHLY and CDR2 FYNNEI. This CDR3 is CASSVEQGPEKLFF. The CDR3 DNA follows: TGTGCCAGCAGTGTGGAACAGGGCCCCGAAAAACTGTTTTTT.